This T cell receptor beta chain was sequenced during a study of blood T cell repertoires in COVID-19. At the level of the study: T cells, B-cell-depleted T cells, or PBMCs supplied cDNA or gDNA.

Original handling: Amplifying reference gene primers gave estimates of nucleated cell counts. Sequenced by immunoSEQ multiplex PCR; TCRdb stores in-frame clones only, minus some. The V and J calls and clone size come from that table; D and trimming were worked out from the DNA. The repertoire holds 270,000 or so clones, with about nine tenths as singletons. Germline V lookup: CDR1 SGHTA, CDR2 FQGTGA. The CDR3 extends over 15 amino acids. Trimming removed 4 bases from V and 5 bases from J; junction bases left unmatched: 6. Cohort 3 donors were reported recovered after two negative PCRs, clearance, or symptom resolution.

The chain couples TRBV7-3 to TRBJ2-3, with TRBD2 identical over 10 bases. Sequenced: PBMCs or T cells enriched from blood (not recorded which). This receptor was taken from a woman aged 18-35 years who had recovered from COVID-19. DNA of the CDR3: TGTGCCAGCAGCTACGTAGCGGGAGGTGAAGATACGCAGTATTTT. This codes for CASSYVAGGEDTQYF.